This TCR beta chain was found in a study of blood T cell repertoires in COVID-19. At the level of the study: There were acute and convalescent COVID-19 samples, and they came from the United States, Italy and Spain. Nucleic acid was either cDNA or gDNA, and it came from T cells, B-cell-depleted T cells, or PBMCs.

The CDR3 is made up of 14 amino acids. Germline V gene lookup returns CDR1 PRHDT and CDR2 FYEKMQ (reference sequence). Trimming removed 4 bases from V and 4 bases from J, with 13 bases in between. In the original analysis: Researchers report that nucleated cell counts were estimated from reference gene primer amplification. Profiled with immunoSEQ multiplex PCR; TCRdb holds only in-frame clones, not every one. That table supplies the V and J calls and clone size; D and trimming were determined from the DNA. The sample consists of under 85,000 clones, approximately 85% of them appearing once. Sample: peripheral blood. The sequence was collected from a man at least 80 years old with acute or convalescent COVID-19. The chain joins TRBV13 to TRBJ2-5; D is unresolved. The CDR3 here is CASSSLVRGETQYF. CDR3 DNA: TGTGCCAGCAGCTCTCTCGTTCGAGGAGAGACCCAGTACTTC.